The clone carrying this T cell receptor (beta chain) was found once. Method: immunoSEQ multiplex PCR; TCRdb's copy keeps in-frame clones and lacks some. The data hold 55,000 to 70,000 clones, with roughly 92% observed a single time. These data belong to a study of T cell changes during pregnancy in multiple sclerosis. CDR1 is MNHEY and CDR2 is SMNVEV in the germline V gene (reference sequence). The CDR3 contains 15 residues. Trimming took off 6 bases at V and 1 base at J, with 15 bases between the two ends. The sequence derives from a female donor in good health, enrolled as a control in a pregnancy study. Here the sequenced sample was CD8+ T cells from peripheral blood mononuclear cells, taken in the third trimester of pregnancy. The V and J genes are TRBV27 and TRBJ1-1; D is uncertain. The CDR3, as DNA: TGTGCCAGCAGCCTCAAGACACCCTGGAACACTGAAGCTTTCTTT. This codes for CASSLKTPWNTEAFF.